The 3 T cell receptor beta chains presented below share a single source sample, sequenced in a study of CXCR3-negative and CXCR3-positive naive CD8 T cells. UMI labels and 5' RACE were used to prepare the TRB cDNA libraries. TCRdb re-called the 5' RACE reads; every CDR3 protein appears as one record, without DNA. This sample's table has fewer than 55,000 distinct CDR3 sequences. Sequencing was performed on naive CXCR3- CD8+ T cells from blood. Subset specified: CD45RO-CCR7+CD27+CD95- naive CD8+ T cells lacking CXCR3 (TNR3-). These receptors were collected from a human donor in good health. Some clones in this sample may be carry-over from other donors' samples.

The chain links TRBV7-9 to TRBJ2-7; the TCRdb call, TRBD1, lacks DNA for checking. Germline V gives CDR1 SEHNR, CDR2 FQNEAQ (reference sequence). This CDR3 contains 15 residues. The CDR3 is CASSLGQASSYEQYF.

The chain carries TRBV6-5 and TRBJ1-2. The CDR3 sequence is 12 residues long. Per germline, CDR1 MNHEY and CDR2 SVGAGI. The CDR3 loop reads CASTQGGGGYTF.

The genes are TRBV27 and TRBJ2-7; the D call of TRBD1 rests on TCRdb alone, since no DNA is present to check it. Germline CDR1 MNHEY, CDR2 SMNVEV (reference sequence). The CDR3 extends over 14 amino acids. CDR3: CASSLWTGGYEQYF.